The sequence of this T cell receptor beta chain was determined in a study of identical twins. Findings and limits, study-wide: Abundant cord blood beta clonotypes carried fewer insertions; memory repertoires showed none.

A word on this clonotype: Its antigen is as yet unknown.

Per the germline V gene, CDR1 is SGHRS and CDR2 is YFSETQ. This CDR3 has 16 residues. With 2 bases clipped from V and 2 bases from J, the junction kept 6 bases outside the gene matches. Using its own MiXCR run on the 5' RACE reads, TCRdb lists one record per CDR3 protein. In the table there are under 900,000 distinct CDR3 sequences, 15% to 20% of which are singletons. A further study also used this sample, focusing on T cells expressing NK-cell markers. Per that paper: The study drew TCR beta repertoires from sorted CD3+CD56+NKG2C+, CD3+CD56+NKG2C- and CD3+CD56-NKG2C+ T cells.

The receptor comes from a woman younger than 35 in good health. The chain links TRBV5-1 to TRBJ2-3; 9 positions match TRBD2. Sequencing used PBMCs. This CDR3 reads CASSFGLAGFTDTQYF. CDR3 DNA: TGCGCCAGCAGCTTCGGGCTAGCGGGATTCACAGATACGCAGTATTTT.